This TCR beta chain emerged from a study of blood T cell repertoires in COVID-19. Study context: Sources were T cells, B-cell-depleted T cells, or PBMCs; the material itself was cDNA or gDNA.

Assay used: immunoSEQ multiplex PCR; TCRdb lists only in-frame clones, some missing. The sample has 190,000 or so clones, around 90% seen once. Germline loops: CDR1 SGHDT, CDR2 YYEEEE. Trimming removed 0 bases from V and 8 bases from J, with 11 bases in between. The CDR3 length is 13 residues. This chain links TRBV5-6 with TRBJ1-2; TRBD1 is a possible D gene (5 bases). Sequencing was performed on PBMCs or T cells enriched from blood (not recorded which). This sequence was found in a woman aged 25 to 39 who had recovered from COVID-19. In DNA, the CDR3 is TGTGCCAGCAGCTTGGGAAGGGGTCGAGGCTACACCTTC. Translating it yields CASSLGRGRGYTF.